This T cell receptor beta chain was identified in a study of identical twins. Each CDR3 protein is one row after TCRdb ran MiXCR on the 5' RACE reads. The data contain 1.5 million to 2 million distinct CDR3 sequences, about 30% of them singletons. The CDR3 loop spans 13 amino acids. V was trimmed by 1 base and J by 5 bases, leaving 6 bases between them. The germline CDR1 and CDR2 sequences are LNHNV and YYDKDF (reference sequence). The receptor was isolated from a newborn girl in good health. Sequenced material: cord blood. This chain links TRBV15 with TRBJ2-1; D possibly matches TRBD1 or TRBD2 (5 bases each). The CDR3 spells CATSRGDHNEQFF. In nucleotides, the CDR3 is TGTGCCACCAGCAGAGGGGACCACAATGAGCAGTTCTTC.